The text below deals with one T cell receptor (beta chain). The gene names given are mouse names. The sequence runs out 1 residue before the end of the CDR3; the remainder is reconstructed from the germline J gene. CDR3 length: 16 residues. Germline V CDR1 and CDR2: NNHNN, SYGAGS (reference sequence). V trimming: 3 bases; J trimming: 0 bases; junction bases outside the gene matches: 4. The assay was immunoSEQ multiplex PCR, and TCRdb's table has in-frame clones only and misses some. The sample shows around 8,000 clones, about 51% of them seen only once. The time point denotes: mouse harvest day 7 after allogeneic transplant. The graft held 10^6 splenic CD5+ T cells and 10^7 T-cell-depleted bone marrow cells. This mouse GVHD model was MHC-mismatched B6 to BALB/c, profiled day 7 or 14. This sample is drawn from a study of tissue T cells after allogeneic stem cell transplantation.

The chain recombines TRBV13-2 with TRBJ2-1; 9 bases map to TRBD2. The sequenced sample was gut tissue. The sequence derives from a female BALB/c mouse given C57BL/6 T cells with graft-versus-host disease after an allogeneic hematopoietic cell transplant. CDR3 protein: CASGARLGANYAEQFF. The DNA read from the CDR3 is TGTGCCAGCGGTGCCCGACTGGGGGCTAACTATGCTGAGCAGTTC.